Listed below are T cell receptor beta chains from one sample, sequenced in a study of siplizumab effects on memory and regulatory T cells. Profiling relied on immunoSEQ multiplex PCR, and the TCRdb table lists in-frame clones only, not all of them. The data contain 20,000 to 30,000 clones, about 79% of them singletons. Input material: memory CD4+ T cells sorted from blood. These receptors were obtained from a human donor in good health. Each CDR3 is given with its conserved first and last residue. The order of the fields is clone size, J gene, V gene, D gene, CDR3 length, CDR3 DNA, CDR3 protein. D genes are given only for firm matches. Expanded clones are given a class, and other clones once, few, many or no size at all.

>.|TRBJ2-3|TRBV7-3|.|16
TGTGCCAGCTCGAAGGCAGGCTTATCTAGCACAGATACGCAGTATTTT
CASSKAGLSSTDTQYF
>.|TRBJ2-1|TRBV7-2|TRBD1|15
TGTGCCAGCAGCCATGGGACAGGGGTAGACAATGAGCAGTTCTTC
CASSHGTGVDNEQFF
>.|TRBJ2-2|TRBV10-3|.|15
TGTGCCATCACCGGAACAGTTTCGAACACCGGGGAGCTGTTTTTT
CAITGTVSNTGELFF
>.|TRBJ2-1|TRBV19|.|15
TGTGCCAGTAGTATCAGTCCGGATCCCTACAATGAGCAGTTCTTC
CASSISPDPYNEQFF
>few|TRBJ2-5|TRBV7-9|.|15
TGTGCCAGCAGCTTATCGGGACAAAAGAGTAGGGGCCAGTACTTC
CASSLSGQKSRGQYF
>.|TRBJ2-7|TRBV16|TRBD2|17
TGTGCCAGCAGCCAATTAGCCGGGACTAGCGGTACTTACGAGCAGTACTTC
CASSQLAGTSGTYEQYF
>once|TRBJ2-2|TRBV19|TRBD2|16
TGTGCCAGTAGTATAGGAACTAGCGTTGGGACCGGGGAGCTGTTTTTT
CASSIGTSVGTGELFF
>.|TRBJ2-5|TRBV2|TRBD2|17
TGTGCCAGCAGTGAGGGACTAGCGGGAGCGGCCAAAGAGACCCAGTACTTC
CASSEGLAGAAKETQYF
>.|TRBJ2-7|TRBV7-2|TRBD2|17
TGTGCCAGCAGCTCGACTAGCGGGAAATTAGGGGCCTACGAGCAGTACTTC
CASSSTSGKLGAYEQYF
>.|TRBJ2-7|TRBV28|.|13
TGTGCCAGCACCCCCGGCGGATTCTACGAGCAGTACTTC
CASTPGGFYEQYF
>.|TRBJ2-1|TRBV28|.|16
TGTGCCAGCAGTTCTCCGGGCCGAGGGGCCTATAATGAGCAGTTCTTC
CASSSPGRGAYNEQFF
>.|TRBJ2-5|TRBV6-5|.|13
TGTGCCAGCAGTTACGGCAGACAAGAGACCCAGTACTTC
CASSYGRQETQYF
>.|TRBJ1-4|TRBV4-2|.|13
TGTGCCAGCATAAAGGGAACTAATGAAAAACTGTTTTTT
CASIKGTNEKLFF
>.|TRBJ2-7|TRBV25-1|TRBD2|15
TGTGCCAGCAGGACTAGCGGGAGTGTGTCCTACGAGCAGTACTTC
CASRTSGSVSYEQYF
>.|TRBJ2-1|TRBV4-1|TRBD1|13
TGCGCCAGCAGCCAAGAAGAAGGACAGGTTGGGTTCTTC
CASSQEEGQVGFF
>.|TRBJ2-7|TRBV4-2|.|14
TGTGCCAGCAGCCAACGAGGGAGGATCAACGAGCAGTACTTC
CASSQRGRINEQYF
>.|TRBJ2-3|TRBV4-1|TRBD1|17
TGCGCCAGCAGCCAACTACCGGGACAGCCTAGCACAGATACGCAGTATTTT
CASSQLPGQPSTDTQYF
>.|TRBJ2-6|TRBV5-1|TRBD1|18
TGCGCCAGCAGCAGGACCGGGACAGCTACCTCTGGGGCCAACGTCCTGACTTTC
CASSRTGTATSGANVLTF
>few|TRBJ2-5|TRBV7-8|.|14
TGTGCCAGCAGCTTAGCTCGGCTAGTCGAGACCCAGTACTTC
CASSLARLVETQYF
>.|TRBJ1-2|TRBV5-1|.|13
TGCGCCAGCAGCTTGACGGCAAACTATGGCTACACCTTC
CASSLTANYGYTF
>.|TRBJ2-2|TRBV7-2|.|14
TGTGCCAGCAGCTTCCGACAGAACACCGGGGAGCTGTTTTTT
CASSFRQNTGELFF
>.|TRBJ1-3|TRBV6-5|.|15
TGTGCCAGCAGTTACGTGGAAGGGCGTGGAAACACCATATATTTT
CASSYVEGRGNTIYF
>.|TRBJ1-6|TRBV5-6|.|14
TGTGCCAGCAGCTTGGGGCAGGGGATTTCACCCCTCCACTTT
CASSLGQGISPLHF
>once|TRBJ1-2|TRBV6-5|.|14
TGTGCCAGCAGCACCGAGTCCCGGTACTATGGCTACACCTTC
CASSTESRYYGYTF
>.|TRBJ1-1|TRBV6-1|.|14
TGTGCCAGCAGTGATAGTCAGGGGATCACTGAAGCTTTCTTT
CASSDSQGITEAFF
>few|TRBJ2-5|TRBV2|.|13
TGTGCCAGCAGCCCCCTTAGGGGTGAGACCCAGTACTTC
CASSPLRGETQYF
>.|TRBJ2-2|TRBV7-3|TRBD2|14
TGTGCCAGCAGCTTTAGCGGGACGGGCGGGGAGCTGTTTTTT
CASSFSGTGGELFF
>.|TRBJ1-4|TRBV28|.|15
TGTGCCAGCAGTACCAGTTGGGGTTCTAATGAAAAACTGTTTTTT
CASSTSWGSNEKLFF
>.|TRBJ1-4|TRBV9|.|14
TGTGCCAGCAGCCTGGCCGGGGGTAATGAAAAACTGTTTTTT
CASSLAGGNEKLFF
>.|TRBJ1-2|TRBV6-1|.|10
TGTGCCAGCAGCCTTTTAGGCTACACCTTC
CASSLLGYTF
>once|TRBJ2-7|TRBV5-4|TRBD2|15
TGTGCCAGCAGCGGCGGGACTAGCGGGGCCTACGAGCAGTACTTC
CASSGGTSGAYEQYF
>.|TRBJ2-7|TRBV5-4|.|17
TGTGCCAGCAGCTTCGGGGACAGCGGGTACCGGGAAAAAGAGCAGTACTTC
CASSFGDSGYREKEQYF
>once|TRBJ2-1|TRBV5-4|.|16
TGTGCCAGCAGCCGTGAACTAGAGTGGCTCGGCAATGAGCAGTTCTTC
CASSRELEWLGNEQFF
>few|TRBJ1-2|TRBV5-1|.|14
TGCGCCAGCAGCTTGGCTGGGGAGAACTATGGCTACACCTTC
CASSLAGENYGYTF
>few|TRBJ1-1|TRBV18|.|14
TGTGCCAGCTCACGGATGACGGTGAACACTGAAGCTTTCTTT
CASSRMTVNTEAFF
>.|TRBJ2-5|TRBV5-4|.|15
TGTGCCAGCAGCCTTGGACACCTACAACAAGAGACCCAGTACTTC
CASSLGHLQQETQYF
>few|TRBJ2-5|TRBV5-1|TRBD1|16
TGCGCCAGCAGCCCGGGGACAGGGGGGTACCAAGAGACCCAGTACTTC
CASSPGTGGYQETQYF
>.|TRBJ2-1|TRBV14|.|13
TGTGCCAGCAGTGCCAGGCGGGGCAATGAGCAGTTCTTC
CASSARRGNEQFF
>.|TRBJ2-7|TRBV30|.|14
TGTGCCTGGAGTAACGGGGGTGAGCGCTACGAGCAGTACTTC
CAWSNGGERYEQYF
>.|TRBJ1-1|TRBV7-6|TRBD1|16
TGTGCCAGCAGCTCGGGACAGGGCCACCCGCACACTGAAGCTTTCTTT
CASSSGQGHPHTEAFF
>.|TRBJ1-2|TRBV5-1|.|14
TGCGCCAGCAGCTTTATCGGGGATGAGTATGGCTACACCTTC
CASSFIGDEYGYTF
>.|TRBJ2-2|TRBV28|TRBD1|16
TGTGCCAGCAGCCGGTGGGGGGGACAGGGAGCCGGGGAGCTGTTTTTT
CASSRWGGQGAGELFF
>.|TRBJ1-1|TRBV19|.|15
TGTGCCTCGATCGAAGAAACAGGAGGGGCCACTGAAGCTTTCTTT
CASIEETGGATEAFF
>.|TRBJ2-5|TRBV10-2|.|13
TGCGCCAGCAGTGCACAGGGCGGGGAGACCCAGTACTTC
CASSAQGGETQYF
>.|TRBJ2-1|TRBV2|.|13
TGTGCCAGCAGCGCACCGTTTGAACCTGAGCAGTTCTTC
CASSAPFEPEQFF
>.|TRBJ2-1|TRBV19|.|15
TGTGCCAGTAGTATACGGGTGGGGTCGGGCGATGAGCAGTTCTTC
CASSIRVGSGDEQFF
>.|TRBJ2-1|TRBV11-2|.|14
TGTGCCAGCAGCCCTCCGGGACTCTTTATGGAGCAGTTCTTC
CASSPPGLFMEQFF
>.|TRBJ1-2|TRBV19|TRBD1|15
TGTGCCAGTAGTCCTCGCGACAGGGGGCCCTATGGCTACACCTTC
CASSPRDRGPYGYTF
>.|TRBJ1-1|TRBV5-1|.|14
TGCGCCAGCAGCTTAGGGTGGAAGGACACTGAAGCTTTCTTT
CASSLGWKDTEAFF
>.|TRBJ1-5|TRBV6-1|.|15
TGTGCCAGCAGTCAAACTCCGTTGAGCAATCAGCCCCAGCATTTT
CASSQTPLSNQPQHF
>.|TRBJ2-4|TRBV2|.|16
TGTGCCAGCAGTGATGTATCCCGAAGGGCCAAAAACATTCAGTACTTC
CASSDVSRRAKNIQYF
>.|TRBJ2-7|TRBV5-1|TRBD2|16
TGCGCCAGCAGCCTCGGGACTAGGACAAGGTCCTACGAGCAGTACTTC
CASSLGTRTRSYEQYF
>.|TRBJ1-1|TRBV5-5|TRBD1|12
TGTGCCAGCAGCATAGGGACAGAGCCAGCTTTCTTT
CASSIGTEPAFF
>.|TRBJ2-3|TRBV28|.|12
TGTGCCAGCAGTCCTGGCACAGATACGCAGTATTTT
CASSPGTDTQYF
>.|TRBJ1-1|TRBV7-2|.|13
TGTGCCAGCAGCTTGAAAAGAGCCCTTGAAGCTTTCTTT
CASSLKRALEAFF
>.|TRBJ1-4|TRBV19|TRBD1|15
TGTGCCAGTAGTAAGCCCCGGGACAGGGACGAAAAACTGTTTTTT
CASSKPRDRDEKLFF